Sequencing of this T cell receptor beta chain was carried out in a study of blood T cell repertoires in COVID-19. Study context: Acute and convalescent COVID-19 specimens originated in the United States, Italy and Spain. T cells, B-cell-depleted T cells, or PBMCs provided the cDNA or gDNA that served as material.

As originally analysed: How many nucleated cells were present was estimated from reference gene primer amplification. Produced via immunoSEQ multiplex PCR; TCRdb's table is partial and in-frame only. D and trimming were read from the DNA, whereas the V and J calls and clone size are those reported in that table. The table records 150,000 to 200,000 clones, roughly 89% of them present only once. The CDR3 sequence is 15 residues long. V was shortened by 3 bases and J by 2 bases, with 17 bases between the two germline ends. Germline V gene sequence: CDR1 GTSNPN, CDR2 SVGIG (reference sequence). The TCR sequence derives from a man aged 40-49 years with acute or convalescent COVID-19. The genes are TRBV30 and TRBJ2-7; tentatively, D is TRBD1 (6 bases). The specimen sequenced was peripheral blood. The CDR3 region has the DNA TGTGCCTGGAGCGTTCCCGGGACACTGACCTACGAGCAGTACTTC. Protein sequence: CAWSVPGTLTYEQYF.